These 20 T cell receptor beta chains were sequenced from one sample in a study of vaccination effects on CD4 cells after COVID-19 (dated by TCRdb to between 2020 and 2023). The library was made by the immunoSEQ multiplex PCR assay. TCRdb re-hosts the immuneACCESS table, in-frame sequences only. Its copies lack some clones; in the studies checked, an unresolved V gene accounts for under half of them, and the cause for the rest is not known. Within this sample are about 59,000 clones, with roughly three quarters of them counted one time only. The ten most abundant clones make up roughly 2% of the sample. These TCRs' antigens remain unknown. The ViraFEST assay stimulated PBMC with viral peptide pools and then used TCR sequencing to identify antigen-specific CD4+ T cell clonotypes by expansion. After 10 to 11 days of culture, CD4+ T cells were isolated with the EasySep CD4+ T cell isolation kit. Each participant got two doses of an mRNA SARS-CoV-2 vaccine, either BNT162b2 or mRNA-1273.

The sequences come from CD4+ T cells from PBMCs cultured with HCoV-OC43 spike peptides, collected after COVID-19 vaccination. Read against the paper, the sample's cell subset or site label means: HCoV-OC43 spike overlapping peptide pool stimulation. The receptors come from a human donor who received a COVID-19 vaccine.

This chain links TRBV12-3 or TRBV12-4 with TRBJ2-4; D not resolved. V lost 5 bases, J lost 3 bases, and 8 bases lay in between. The length of the CDR3 is 13 residues. CDR3 loop: CASSGFVKNIQYF. The CDR3, as DNA: TGTGCCAGCAGTGGTTTTGTCAAAAACATTCAGTACTTC.

The chain employs TRBV5-4 and TRBJ2-1; 8 positions match TRBD1. The V and J ends lost 7 bases and 7 bases, in that order; junction bases with no gene match: 7. The germline V gene has CDR1 SGHNT and CDR2 YYREEE (reference sequence). The CDR3 length is 13 residues. The CDR3 sequence: CASEAGGRNEQFF. The CDR3 DNA reads TGTGCCAGCGAGGCAGGGGGCAGGAATGAGCAGTTCTTC.

J is TRBJ2-2 and V is TRBV19, with D possibly being TRBD2 (5 bases). The CDR3 has 13 amino acids. Deletions cut 2 bases from V and 6 bases from J, with 7 bases between. CDR1 and CDR2 from the germline V gene are LNHDA and SQIVND (reference sequence). DNA of the CDR3: TGTGCCAGTAGTATACAGAGGGCCGGGGAGCTGTTTTTT. Translation: CASSIQRAGELFF.

This chain joins TRBV5-1 and TRBJ2-3, with 7 bases aligning to TRBD1. Germline CDR1 SGHRS, CDR2 YFSETQ. With 0 bases clipped from V and 4 bases from J, the junction kept 5 bases outside the gene matches. The CDR3 length is 15 residues. As DNA, the CDR3 is TGCGCCAGCAGCTTGGTTGGACAGGAGGCAGATACGCAGTATTTT. This sequence encodes CASSLVGQEADTQYF.

CDR3 nucleotide sequence: TGCAGCGTTGGAGGCGTGTCCGGGGAGCTGTTTTTT. This sequence encodes CSVGGVSGELFF. The chain is built from TRBV29-1 and TRBJ2-2; D gene unclear. Germline assignment: CDR1 SQVTM and CDR2 ANQGSEA. Deletions cut 4 bases from V and 6 bases from J, with 9 bases between. The CDR3 covers 12 residues.

The chain carries TRBV6-6 and TRBJ1-1; D perhaps matches TRBD1 (5 bases). The CDR3 sequence is 14 residues long. Per germline, CDR1 MNHNY and CDR2 SVGAGI (reference sequence). The germline V and J ends were trimmed by 6 bases and 4 bases, with 15 bases remaining between them. CDR3 region: CASSSPRDSTEAFF. The CDR3 nucleotides read TGTGCCAGCAGCTCCCCCAGGGATAGCACTGAAGCTTTCTTT.

This clone has just a few counts. This chain uses TRBV20-1 with TRBJ1-1; no clear D gene. Germline V gene data show CDR1 as DFQATT and CDR2 as SNEGSKA (reference sequence). Trimming pared 6 bases from V and 7 bases from J, leaving 12 bases between. The CDR3 runs to 11 residues. The CDR3 nucleotides read TGCAGTGCCCGGAATCAGAATGAAGCTTTCTTT. Encoded protein: CSARNQNEAFF.

The V gene is TRBV5-1, the J gene TRBJ2-2; D unclear. Germline CDR1 SGHRS, CDR2 YFSETQ. Trimming cost V 7 bases and J 6 bases, with 13 bases left between them. CDR3 length equals 13 residues. DNA for the CDR3: TGCGCCAGCGCCTTCGTTCGCTCCGGGGAGCTGTTTTTT. This gives the protein CASAFVRSGELFF.

The chain uses TRBV11-2 and TRBJ1-1, with D unresolved. Germline V gene data show CDR1 as SGHAT and CDR2 as FQNNGV. The germline V and J ends were trimmed by 3 bases and 1 base, with 9 bases remaining between them. CDR3 length equals 14 residues. The CDR3 coding sequence is TGTGCCAGCAGCTTCACGATAACGAACACTGAAGCTTTCTTT. Protein: CASSFTITNTEAFF.

This clone was seen a handful of times. The chain uses TRBV27 and TRBJ1-1; a possible D gene is TRBD1 (6 bases). There are 14 residues in the CDR3. The germline V and J ends were trimmed by 4 bases and 0 bases, with 9 bases remaining between them. The germline CDR1 and CDR2 sequences are MNHEY and SMNVEV (reference sequence). This CDR3 is CASSSRGLNTEAFF. CDR3 coding DNA: TGTGCCAGCAGTTCCAGGGGCTTGAACACTGAAGCTTTCTTT.

The chain employs TRBV5-6 and TRBJ1-6; D gene ambiguous. Germline assignment: CDR1 SGHDT and CDR2 YYEEEE. The V end lost 3 bases, the J end lost 0 bases, and 13 bases lay between the germline ends. CDR3 size: 17 residues. Written as DNA, the CDR3 is TGTGCCAGCAGCTGGGCCAAACAAGCCTCCTATAATTCACCCCTCCACTTT. Amino acid sequence: CASSWAKQASYNSPLHF. The variable domain in full, completed from reference TRBV5-6 and TRBJ1-6, reads DAGVTQSPTHLIKTRGQQVTLRCSPKSGHDTVSWYQQALGQGPQFIFQYYEEEERQRGNFPDRFSGHQFPNYSSELNVNALLLGDSALYLCASSWAKQASYNSPLHFGNGTRLTVT.

The rearrangement joins TRBV7-9 to TRBJ2-5, with 11 bases aligning to TRBD2. Germline V gives CDR1 SEHNR, CDR2 FQNEAQ (reference sequence). The CDR3 runs to 16 residues. V lost 5 bases, J lost 5 bases, and 10 bases stayed unmatched. Here the CDR3 DNA reads TGTGCCAGCAGCATAATAGCGGGGGGGCGGTTGGAGACCCAGTACTTC. Translating it yields CASSIIAGGRLETQYF.

The chain recombines TRBV6-2 or TRBV6-3 with TRBJ2-2; no definite D call. This CDR3 is 12 amino acids long. Germline CDR1 and CDR2: MNHEY and SVGEGT. Trimming shortened V by 5 bases and J by 1 base, and 2 bases separated the two germline ends. CDR3 DNA sequence: TGTGCCAGCAGTAGGAACACCGGGGAGCTGTTTTTT. This gives the protein CASSRNTGELFF.

The J gene is TRBJ2-2, the V gene TRBV24-1; perhaps TRBD1 as D (5 bases). The V end was cut by 7 bases, the J end by 7 bases, with 24 bases between. Germline lookup yields CDR1 KGHDR and CDR2 SFDVKD. The CDR3 sequence is 17 residues long. The CDR3 DNA is TGTGCCACCAGCCGAGATCCCGGGCAGGGCGGCGGCGGGGAGCTGTTTTTT. This sequence encodes CATSRDPGQGGGGELFF.

Here the CDR3 DNA reads TGTGCCAGCAGTGAAGGGATGGGGTATAGCAATCAGCCCCAGCATTTT. The encoded protein is CASSEGMGYSNQPQHF. This sequence joins TRBV6-1 and TRBJ1-5, with D unclear. This CDR3 is 16 amino acids long. From germline, CDR1 is MNHNS and CDR2 SASEGT. The germline V and J ends were trimmed by 1 base and 0 bases, with 10 bases remaining between them.

This clone showed up just a few times. The chain combines TRBV27 with TRBJ2-6; perhaps D is TRBD1 or TRBD2 (5 bases each). The CDR3 extends over 18 amino acids. Trimming removed 1 base from V and 1 base from J, with 14 bases in between. Germline assignment: CDR1 MNHEY and CDR2 SMNVEV (reference sequence). CDR3 sequence: CASSLFGGRASGANVLTF. The DNA for the CDR3 is TGTGCCAGCAGTTTATTCGGAGGCAGGGCTTCTGGGGCCAACGTCCTGACTTTC.

The chain has TRBV5-6 and TRBJ1-5; possibly TRBD1 for D (6 bases). Germline assignment: CDR1 SGHDT and CDR2 YYEEEE. Deletions cut 3 bases from V and 5 bases from J, with 18 bases between. CDR3 length: 16 amino acids. CDR3 bases: TGTGCCAGCAGCTCAAGAGGGACATGGGGACATCAGCCCCAGCATTTT. It specifies CASSSRGTWGHQPQHF.

The J gene is TRBJ2-5, the V gene TRBV6-4; D is undetermined. The CDR3 consists of 13 residues. V lost 2 bases and J 7 bases, leaving 11 bases between the germline ends. The V gene's germline CDR1 is MRHNA and CDR2 SNTAGT. The CDR3 sequence: CASSDRVWGTQYF. In nucleotides, the CDR3 is TGTGCCAGCAGTGACCGGGTCTGGGGGACCCAGTACTTC.

This chain joins TRBV29-1 and TRBJ2-2, with D maybe TRBD1 (5 bases). V lost 4 bases and J lost 8, with 14 bases in between. The germline gives CDR1 SQVTM, CDR2 ANQGSEA. The CDR3 loop spans 13 amino acids. CDR3 DNA sequence: TGCAGCGTTGCCCCAGACAGTTCGGGGGAGCTGTTTTTT. Protein product: CSVAPDSSGELFF.

The genes are TRBV5-1 and TRBJ2-1, with 12 bases fitting TRBD1. Trimming removed 0 bases from V and 9 bases from J; junction bases left unmatched: 7. The CDR3 covers 16 residues. Germline lookup yields CDR1 SGHRS and CDR2 YFSETQ. CDR3: CASSLDPGQGAGEQFF. CDR3 DNA: TGCGCCAGCAGCTTGGATCCGGGACAGGGGGCCGGTGAGCAGTTCTTC.